The next 27 T cell receptor beta chains were all read from a single sample in a study of T cell repertoires in cytomegalovirus infection. TCRdb re-called the reads through MiXCR, storing one row per CDR3 protein. Of 250,000 or so distinct CDR3 sequences detected, about 15% appear once; the ten largest clones hold roughly 45%. The sequenced sample was CD8+ T cells from PBMCs. The source of these receptors is a human donor in good health (CMV status not recorded). Some clones in this sample may be carry-over from other donors' samples.

This clonotype turned up a few times. This chain joins TRBV5-1 and TRBJ1-1; D remains unclear. V dropped 1 base and J dropped 0 bases, with 7 bases sitting between them. Germline assignment: CDR1 SGHRS and CDR2 YFSETQ. The CDR3 length is 14 residues. CDR3 in DNA: TGCGCCAGCAGCTTGAGGGTGATGAACACTGAAGCTTTCTTT. Amino acid sequence: CASSLRVMNTEAFF.

The chain joins TRBV9 to TRBJ1-2, with D perhaps TRBD1 (6 bases). This CDR3 is built from 15 residues. Trimming left V 3 bases short and J 8 bases short, with 20 bases between. Germline lookup yields CDR1 SGDLS and CDR2 YYNGEE. The DNA for the CDR3 is TGTGCCAGCAGCGCGCGAGTTCCACAGGGTGGCGGCTACACCTTC. The encoded protein is CASSARVPQGGGYTF.

The chain has TRBV7-6 and TRBJ2-2, with D possibly TRBD2 on 6 matching bases. The CDR3 extends over 15 amino acids. Per the germline V gene, CDR1 is SGHVS and CDR2 is FNYEAQ. The V end was cut by 4 bases, the J end by 2 bases, with 11 bases between. In nucleotides, the CDR3 is TGTGCCAGCAGCTCGCCCGGGGGAAACACCGGGGAGCTGTTTTTT. The encoded protein is CASSSPGGNTGELFF.

The chain combines TRBV29-1 with TRBJ2-7; 10 positions agree with TRBD1. The J segment lost 3 bases and the V segment lost 7 bases, leaving 3 bases of the junction unmatched. Germline V gene lookup returns CDR1 SQVTM and CDR2 ANQGSEA. There are 12 residues in the CDR3. CDR3 sequence: CSGGDRGYEQYF. The CDR3 coding sequence is TGCAGCGGGGGGGACAGGGGCTACGAGCAGTACTTC.

This clonotype was counted many times. The chain carries TRBV25-1 and TRBJ2-1; TRBD1 might be the D (6 bases). CDR3 length: 16 residues. The germline gives CDR1 MGHDK, CDR2 SYGVNS. Trimming took off 2 bases at V and 0 bases at J, with 11 bases between the two ends. The CDR3 region is CASSEQTGFSYNEQFF. DNA of the CDR3: TGTGCCAGCAGTGAACAAACAGGGTTCTCCTACAATGAGCAGTTCTTC.

This clonotype came up a few times. The CDR3 is CSAQTSLLAEQETQYF. In DNA form, the CDR3 reads TGCAGTGCACAGACCTCTTTACTAGCGGAACAAGAGACCCAGTACTTC. The chain employs TRBV20-1 and TRBJ2-5, with 8 positions matching TRBD2. The V segment lost 6 bases and the J segment 2 bases; nucleotides outside the gene matches: 14. Germline loops: CDR1 DFQATT, CDR2 SNEGSKA (reference sequence). The CDR3 sequence is 16 residues long.

This clonotype has only a few counts. This chain connects TRBV29-1 to TRBJ1-2; D remains unclear. Trimming cost V 0 bases and J 4 bases, with 9 bases left between them. Looked up from germline, CDR1 is SQVTM and CDR2 is ANQGSEA. This CDR3 spans 13 amino acids. CDR3 DNA sequence: TGCAGCGTTGAAGAACGGTCTTCCTATGGCTACACCTTC. As protein: CSVEERSSYGYTF. The variable domain in full, with the rest retrieved from reference TRBV29-1 and TRBJ1-2, is SAVISQKPSRDICQRGTSLTIQCQVDSQVTMMFWYRQQPGQSLTLIATANQGSEATYESGFVIDKFPISRPNLTFSTLTVSNMSPEDSSIYLCSVEERSSYGYTFGSGTRLTVV.

This clonotype was counted ten times or more. The chain recombines TRBV7-6 with TRBJ1-1; D gene ambiguous. CDR1 SGHVS and CDR2 FNYEAQ come from the germline V gene. The CDR3 has 14 residues. V lost 3 bases, J lost 0 bases, and 8 bases lay in between. The CDR3 DNA reads TGTGCCAGCAGCTTGACCCGCATGAACACTGAAGCTTTCTTT. This translates into CASSLTRMNTEAFF. The variable domain in full, completed from reference TRBV7-6 and TRBJ1-1, reads GAGVSQSPRYKVTKRGQDVALRCDPISGHVSLYWYRQALGQGPEFLTYFNYEAQQDKSGLPNDRFSAERPEGSISTLTIQRTEQRDSAMYRCASSLTRMNTEAFFGQGTRLTVV.

This clonotype was detected many times. The chain joins TRBV7-9 to TRBJ2-5; weak D call: TRBD2 (5 bases). Germline-derived CDR1 and CDR2 are SEHNR and FQNEAQ (reference sequence). The CDR3 loop spans 16 amino acids. Trimming took off 3 bases at V and 1 base at J, with 15 bases between the two ends. CDR3 DNA sequence: TGTGCCAGCAGCTTGACGGGGTGGGATAGCCAAGAGACCCAGTACTTC. Amino acids: CASSLTGWDSQETQYF.

This clonotype was seen only a few times. V and J are TRBV7-9 and TRBJ1-1; D unclear. CDR1 and CDR2 from the germline V gene are SEHNR and FQNEAQ (reference sequence). The CDR3 runs to 12 residues. The V end was cut by 5 bases, the J end by 1 base, with 5 bases between. The CDR3 nucleotides are TGTGCCAGCAGCACTCCGAACACTGAAGCTTTCTTT. As protein: CASSTPNTEAFF.

The chain carries TRBV20-1 and TRBJ1-5; D gene ambiguous. The CDR3 is made up of 12 amino acids. Germline loops: CDR1 DFQATT, CDR2 SNEGSKA (reference sequence). The V and J ends lost 0 bases and 5 bases respectively, with 5 bases between them. The CDR3 region has the DNA TGCAGTGCTAGAGATTGGGATCAGCCCCAGCATTTT. This codes for CSARDWDQPQHF.

This clonotype was counted between two and nine times. A read error may account for a junction end that differs from germline. The J gene is TRBJ2-5, the V gene TRBV7-4; D might be TRBD2 (9 bases). CDR1 SGHVT and CDR2 SQSDAQ come from the germline V gene. The CDR3 contains 16 residues. The CDR3 sequence is CTSSLAGDRIQETQYF. The CDR3 DNA is TGTACCAGCAGCTTAGCGGGGGACAGGATACAAGAGACCCAGTACTTC.

This clonotype was counted between two and nine times. The J gene is TRBJ2-7, the V gene TRBV9; D is possibly TRBD1 or TRBD2 (5 bases each). Per the germline V gene, CDR1 is SGDLS and CDR2 is YYNGEE. The CDR3 is 15 residues long. Trimming pared 0 bases from V and 1 base from J, leaving 11 bases between. The CDR3 sequence is CASSVGEGRSYEQYF. The CDR3 DNA reads TGTGCCAGCAGCGTAGGCGAGGGGCGATCCTACGAGCAGTACTTC.

V and J are TRBV4-1 and TRBJ2-7; 8 bases fit TRBD2. CDR1 is MGHRA, CDR2 YSYEKL, per germline. The CDR3 totals 16 residues. V gave up 4 bases and J gave up 1 base; unmatched junction bases: 9. The CDR3 loop reads CASSPDPGGVSYEQYF. The CDR3 bases are TGCGCCAGCAGCCCCGATCCGGGGGGGGTGTCCTACGAGCAGTACTTC.

In its sample, this clonotype was seen a few times. V and J are TRBV13 and TRBJ2-7; 8 bases align to TRBD1. The CDR3 runs 13 residues. The germline gives CDR1 PRHDT, CDR2 FYEKMQ (reference sequence). J lost 6 bases, V lost 4 bases, and 5 bases had no gene match. DNA for the CDR3: TGTGCCAGCAGCTCCCGAACAGGGGGCGAGCAGTACTTC. Residues: CASSSRTGGEQYF.

This clonotype was seen repeatedly, ten times or more. The chain couples TRBV12-3 or TRBV12-4 to TRBJ2-1; D is ambiguous. This CDR3 is 15 amino acids long. Trimming took off 5 bases at V and 4 bases at J, with 15 bases between the two ends. CDR3 nucleotides: TGTGCCAGCAGTACCTCGTCCGGAATATACAATGAGCAGTTCTTC. Translating gives CASSTSSGIYNEQFF.

This clonotype was seen many times. V gene TRBV11-2 combines with J gene TRBJ2-7, with no clear D. Germline CDR1 reads SGHAT; CDR2 reads FQNNGV. Trimming stripped 0 bases from V and 5 bases from J, with 5 bases between. The CDR3 spans 12 residues. The CDR3 region is CASSLDKDEQYF. CDR3 nucleotide sequence: TGTGCCAGCAGCTTAGATAAGGACGAGCAGTACTTC.

This clonotype was detected only a few times. One junction end disagrees with the germline gene, perhaps due to a read error. The chain joins TRBV6-1 to TRBJ2-7; 10 bases map to TRBD1. Germline V CDR1 and CDR2: MNHNS, SASEGT. This CDR3 is 15 amino acids long. In nucleotides, the CDR3 is TGTGCCAGCAGCGAAGTCGGGACAGGGGCCTACGAGCAGTACTTC. This translates into CASSEVGTGAYEQYF.

There are many counts of this clonotype. This chain connects TRBV29-1 to TRBJ2-1, with D maybe TRBD2 (7 bases). This CDR3 region has 17 residues. Germline V gene data show CDR1 as SQVTM and CDR2 as ANQGSEA. The ends were cut back, 2 bases at V and 2 bases at J, with 19 bases in the middle. The CDR3 nucleotides are TGCAGCGTTGAATACCTAGGGGGGGCCCAAGCCTACAATGAGCAGTTCTTC. It encodes CSVEYLGGAQAYNEQFF.

Written as DNA, the CDR3 is TGTGCCAGCAGTTACCTTAGGGAGTACGAGCAGTACTTC. Translation gives CASSYLREYEQYF. The rearrangement uses TRBV6-5 and TRBJ2-7; D may be TRBD2 (5 bases). CDR1 and CDR2 (germline): MNHEY, SVGAGI. The CDR3 consists of 13 residues. Trimming shortened V by 2 bases and J by 4 bases, and 9 bases separated the two germline ends.

There are many counts of this clonotype. This rearrangement joins TRBV7-9 to TRBJ2-7; TRBD2 might be the D (8 bases). V lost 5 bases and J lost 6, with 17 bases in between. The germline gives CDR1 SEHNR, CDR2 FQNEAQ (reference sequence). CDR3 length: 14 residues. The CDR3 region has the DNA TGTGCCAGCAGCCCCGACAGGGCGGGGGGCGAGCAGTACTTC. Translating gives CASSPDRAGGEQYF.

The gene calls are TRBV18 and TRBJ2-1; maybe TRBD2 (6 bases). The V end lost 2 bases, the J end lost 5 bases, and 13 bases lay between the germline ends. From germline, CDR1 is KGHSH and CDR2 LQKENI. CDR3 length: 15 residues. The CDR3 bases are TGTGCCAGCTCACCATCGAGCGGGTGGGACAATGAGCAGTTCTTC. Encoded protein: CASSPSSGWDNEQFF.

This clonotype was detected ten times or more. V and J are TRBV19 and TRBJ1-2; D is perhaps TRBD1 (5 bases). V lost 5 bases and J lost 13, with 14 bases in between. Per the germline V gene, CDR1 is LNHDA and CDR2 is SQIVND (reference sequence). The CDR3 extends over 11 amino acids. Written as DNA, the CDR3 is TGTGCCAGTAGTGAGACAGATTCTCCCACCTTC. This translates into CASSETDSPTF.

This chain joins TRBV20-1 and TRBJ2-3; no reliable D call. The CDR3 totals 15 residues. Germline V gene data show CDR1 as DFQATT and CDR2 as SNEGSKA (reference sequence). Trimming removed 3 bases at V and 0 bases at J, with 13 bases between. The CDR3 loop is CSARLSDGSTDTQYF. CDR3 bases: TGCAGTGCTAGGCTGTCGGACGGGAGCACAGATACGCAGTATTTT.

This chain links TRBV5-1 with TRBJ2-5; D perhaps matches TRBD1 (6 bases). Germline V gene sequence: CDR1 SGHRS, CDR2 YFSETQ. Trimming removed 0 bases from V and 4 bases from J, with 13 bases in between. The length of the CDR3 is 15 residues. CDR3: CASSLGGRGGETQYF. In DNA, the CDR3 is TGCGCCAGCAGCTTGGGGGGCAGGGGTGGAGAGACCCAGTACTTC.

Ten or more counts support this clonotype. The V and J genes are TRBV7-2 and TRBJ2-7, with D possibly TRBD2 on 6 matching bases. Germline V gene lookup returns CDR1 SGHTA and CDR2 FQGNSA. The CDR3 extends over 13 amino acids. V was pared by 4 bases and J by 4 bases, with 11 bases between. Here the CDR3 reads CASSSGSGYEQYF. In DNA, the CDR3 is TGTGCCAGCAGCTCCGGGAGCGGATACGAGCAGTACTTC.

Ten or more counts support this clonotype. This chain joins TRBV15 and TRBJ2-2; tentatively, D is TRBD1 or TRBD2 (5 bases each). The V and J ends lost 0 bases and 1 base respectively, with 24 bases between them. This CDR3 contains 21 residues. In germline, CDR1 is LNHNV, CDR2 YYDKDF (reference sequence). CDR3 sequence reads: CATSRDRRIWVRDQNTGELFF. The CDR3 DNA is TGTGCCACCAGCAGAGATCGGAGGATATGGGTCCGGGACCAGAACACCGGGGAGCTGTTTTTT.